This T cell receptor (beta chain) was sequenced in a study of vaccination and CD4 T cells after COVID-19. Study as a whole: For each participant, vaccination comprised two doses of either the BNT162b2 or the mRNA-1273 vaccine. Investigators stimulated cells with overlapping spike peptides drawn from SARS-CoV-2, HCoV-NL63, HCoV-OC43 and HCoV-229E.

The treatment is: approximately nine-day PBMC culture with coronavirus spike peptide pools or control peptides (ViraFEST assay). The CDR3 totals 14 residues. CDR1 and CDR2 from the germline V gene are DFQATT and SNEGSKA (reference sequence). The germline V and J ends were trimmed by 0 bases and 9 bases, with 17 bases remaining between them. The study sequenced cultured CD4+ T cell DNA using the Oncomine TCR Beta short-read assay. Using its own MiXCR run on the PCR reads, TCRdb lists one record per CDR3 protein. This sample has fewer than 15,000 distinct CDR3 sequences, with approximately 40% found just once. This clonotype was found a few times. As yet, its antigen is unknown.

This sequence was found in a human donor who had recovered from COVID-19. The sample comprised CD4+ T cells from blood, cultured in vitro. V and J are TRBV20-1 and TRBJ2-5; D might be TRBD1 (5 bases). The CDR3 DNA reads TGCAGTGCTAGAGACCGGGTGGGGCTCCCGGCCCAGTACTTC. Translating gives CSARDRVGLPAQYF.